This T cell receptor (beta chain) was captured by sequencing in a study of cytomegalovirus exposure and HLA in healthy donors (dated by TCRdb to about 2017). With regard to the full study: A later analysis indicated that the roughly 130 validation repertoires were generated on the platform also employed for the roughly 730 repertoires of the first cohort. To predict cytomegalovirus infection status, the study combined high-throughput TCR immunosequencing, statistical association of individual TCRs with disease status, and machine learning. Along with the roughly 670-subject first cohort, a separate validation cohort of 120 different subjects was used. The study was designed to test whether signatures of past pathogen exposure could be identified by cataloging public T cell receptors. The research as a whole found: A later analysis found that TCRs clustered in the first cohort also tended to co-occur in the 120 or so validation repertoires, with more than 90% of cluster scores above 0. A total of fewer than 200 TCR beta chains were listed by the study as associated with cytomegalovirus. The classifier was reported to diagnose cytomegalovirus status with high specificity and sensitivity in both the original and validation cohorts. A later analysis had no HLA typing for the validation cohort, so co-occurrence there was scored across all 120 or so repertoires. While some public TCRs were present in many individuals, most TCR sequences turned up only very rarely across donors. The authors suggested that the approach could potentially be extended to other disease states and immunological phenotypes. Three of the identified cytomegalovirus-associated TCR beta chains were confirmed in vitro to be specific for cytomegalovirus antigens.

The donors were included in the validation cohort of 130 or so subjects, a group kept apart from the approximately 670-subject first cohort. The library was generated by the immunoSEQ multiplex PCR assay. In the authors' own workflow: A statistical classification framework was built to diagnose cytomegalovirus status from the catalog of TCR beta chain sequences. Sourced from immuneACCESS, this table was stored by TCRdb with only in-frame sequences that have V and J called. A share of the clones is absent; for the studies checked, an unresolved V gene accounts for under half, and the remainder has no known explanation. V, J and clone size reflect that table, while D and trimming were determined from the DNA. Here the sample has around 70,000 clones; approximately 95% occur a single time. The ten biggest clones cover under 2% of the sample. Remarks on this clone: What this receptor recognizes is not known. Base-call qualities are not available, and no considerably larger clone is one nucleotide away.

From the cysteine through the phenylalanine, the CDR3 covers 16 amino acids. Left in the record is the CDR3 DNA by itself, 48 bases read in frame from the first base. The germline V gene specifies MDHEN as CDR1 and SYDVKM as CDR2. Relative to germline, V is 5 bases shorter and J is 0 bases shorter, with 14 bases between their ends. The chain is made from TRBV28 and TRBJ2-4, with TRBD1 tentatively as D gene (5 bases match). The sample taken for sequencing was PBMCs. The sequence came from a man aged 18 to 29 in good health and CMV-seropositive. At the DNA level, the sequence is TGTGCCAGCAGTACCATGGACACTTTAGCCAAAAACATTCAGTACTTC. Its translation is CASSTMDTLAKNIQYF.